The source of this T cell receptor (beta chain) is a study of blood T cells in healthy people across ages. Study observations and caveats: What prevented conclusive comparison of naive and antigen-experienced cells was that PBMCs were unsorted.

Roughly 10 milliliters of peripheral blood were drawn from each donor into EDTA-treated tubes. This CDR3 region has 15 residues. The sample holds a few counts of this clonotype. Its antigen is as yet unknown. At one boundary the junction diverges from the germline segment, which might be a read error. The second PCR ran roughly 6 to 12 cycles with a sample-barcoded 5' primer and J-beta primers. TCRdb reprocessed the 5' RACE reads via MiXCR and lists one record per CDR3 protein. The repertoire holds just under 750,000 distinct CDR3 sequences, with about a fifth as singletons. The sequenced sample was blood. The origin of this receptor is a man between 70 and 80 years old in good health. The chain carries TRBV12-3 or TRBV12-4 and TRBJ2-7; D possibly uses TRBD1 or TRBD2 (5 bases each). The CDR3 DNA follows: TGTGCCAGCACTCCTAACCGGGACGGTTTCTACGGGCAGTACTTC. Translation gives CASTPNRDGFYGQYF.